This TCR beta chain is drawn from a study of synovial regulatory T cells in juvenile arthritis. Germline CDR1 is MNHEY and CDR2 is SVGAGI. This CDR3 is 14 amino acids long. This entry has no DNA. TCRdb's table, derived via immunoSEQ multiplex PCR, lists solely in-frame clones and lacks some. This specimen shows around 8,000 clones; the ten leading clones hold roughly 1.5%. Sequenced: Treg cells from blood. Subset noted: remaining (HLA-DR-negative) circulating blood Treg cells. This TCR was sampled from a donor younger than 30 with juvenile idiopathic arthritis. The chain combines TRBV6-5 with TRBJ1-1; TCRdb reports TRBD1, a call that lacks DNA to check it against. The CDR3 sequence is CASSYGGRYAEAFF.